The clone carrying this T cell receptor (beta chain) has a handful of counts. Antigen specificity is unknown. The data belong to a study of blood T cells in healthy people across ages. Study-wide results and caveats: Bulk PBMC profiling left naive and antigen-experienced comparisons inconclusive.

Then a second PCR, running roughly 7 to 11 cycles, was carried out with a sample-barcoded 5' primer and a J-beta primer mix. TCRdb reanalysed the 5' RACE reads using MiXCR and keeps one entry per CDR3 protein. The sample has approximately 810,000 distinct CDR3 sequences, roughly 35% seen once. The CDR3 is 16 residues long. Germline CDR1 reads SGHRS; CDR2 reads YFSETQ. The ends lost 0 bases at V and 0 bases at J; junction bases unmatched: 5. The origin of this receptor is a man younger than 35 in good health. The sequenced material came from blood. The rearrangement links TRBV5-1 to TRBJ1-1; 7 bases are a match to TRBD1. The CDR3 bases are TGCGCCAGCAGCTTGGCCAGGGGGGAGATGAACACTGAAGCTTTCTTT. Protein: CASSLARGEMNTEAFF.